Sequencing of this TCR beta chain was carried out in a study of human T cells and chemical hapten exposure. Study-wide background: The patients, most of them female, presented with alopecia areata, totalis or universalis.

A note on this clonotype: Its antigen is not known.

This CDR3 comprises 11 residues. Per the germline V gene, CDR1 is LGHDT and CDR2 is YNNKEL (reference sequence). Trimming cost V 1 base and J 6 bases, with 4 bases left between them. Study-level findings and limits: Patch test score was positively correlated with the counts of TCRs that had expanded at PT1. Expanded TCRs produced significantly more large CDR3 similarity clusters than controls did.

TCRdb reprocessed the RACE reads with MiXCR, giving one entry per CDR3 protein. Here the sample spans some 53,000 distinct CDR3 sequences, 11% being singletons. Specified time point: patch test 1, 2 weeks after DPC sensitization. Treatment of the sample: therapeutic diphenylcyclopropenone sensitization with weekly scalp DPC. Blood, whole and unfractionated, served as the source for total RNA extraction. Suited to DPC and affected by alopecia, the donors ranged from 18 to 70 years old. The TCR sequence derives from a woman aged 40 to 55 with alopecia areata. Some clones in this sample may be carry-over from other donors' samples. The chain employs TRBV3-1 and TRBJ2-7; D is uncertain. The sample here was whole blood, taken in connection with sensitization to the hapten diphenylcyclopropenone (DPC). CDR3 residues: CASSQAGEQYF. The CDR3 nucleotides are TGTGCCAGCAGCCAAGCGGGCGAGCAGTACTTC.